Reported below is one T cell receptor beta chain. Deletions cut 8 bases from V and 3 bases from J, with 17 bases between. The CDR3 runs to 15 residues. CDR1 SNHLY and CDR2 FYNNEI come from the germline V gene. This record comes from a study of T cell changes during pregnancy in multiple sclerosis. TCRdb's table, derived via immunoSEQ multiplex PCR, lists solely in-frame clones and lacks some. This sample has around 79,000 clones, with 75% to 95% found just once. The material sequenced was CD4+ T cells from peripheral blood mononuclear cells, taken in the second trimester of pregnancy. This receptor was identified in a female donor with multiple sclerosis, enrolled in a pregnancy study. This chain connects TRBV2 to TRBJ1-5, with D unclear. CDR3 DNA: TGTGCCAGCCTTTCGGCAGGAGGTTACAATCAGCCCCAGCATTTT. This encodes CASLSAGGYNQPQHF.